Following are 32 T cell receptor beta chains from one sample sequenced in a study of blood T cells in healthy people across ages. Alongside a J-beta primer mix, a sample-barcoded 5' primer served in a second PCR lasting roughly 6 to 12 cycles. MiXCR was run by TCRdb on the 5' RACE reads, yielding one entry per CDR3 protein. This table has about 1,400,000 distinct CDR3 sequences, approximately 59% appearing once. The sample consisted of blood. The receptors derive from a young man in good health.

The chain links TRBV7-6 to TRBJ2-1, with TRBD2 matching over 10 bases. This CDR3 is built from 16 residues. The ends lost 5 bases at V and 6 bases at J; junction bases unmatched: 10. Germline V lookup: CDR1 SGHVS, CDR2 FNYEAQ. The CDR3 DNA reads as TGTGCCAGCAGCCCCATGGAGCGGGGGGGGTTCAATGAGCAGTTCTTC. As protein: CASSPMERGGFNEQFF.

The chain has TRBV2 and TRBJ1-5; no clear D. The V end lost 6 bases, the J end lost 10 bases, and 10 bases lay between the germline ends. The CDR3 has 11 residues. Per the germline V gene, CDR1 is SNHLY and CDR2 is FYNNEI. The CDR3 coding sequence is TGTGCCAGCAGCGACCCGGATCCCCAGCATTTT. Amino acid sequence: CASSDPDPQHF.

The chain links TRBV2 to TRBJ2-3; D is uncertain. Germline V gene lookup returns CDR1 SNHLY and CDR2 FYNNEI. V was clipped by 9 bases and J by 1 base, with 11 bases between them. The length of the CDR3 is 13 residues. Written as DNA, the CDR3 is TGTGCCAGGACTGGGGTTGGCACAGATACGCAGTATTTT. This sequence encodes CARTGVGTDTQYF.

In this sample, this clonotype turned up a few times. The CDR3 DNA reads TGTGCCAGCAGTTTAGCTGGGGGCAGTAATTCACCCCTCCACTTT. This encodes CASSLAGGSNSPLHF. The rearrangement joins TRBV12-3 or TRBV12-4 to TRBJ1-6; tentative D call: TRBD1 (6 bases). The CDR3 is made up of 15 amino acids. V shed 0 bases and J shed 6 bases, with 9 bases lying between them.

The genes are TRBV29-1 and TRBJ1-5, with D possibly being TRBD1 (6 bases). The germline CDR1 and CDR2 sequences are SQVTM and ANQGSEA. V lost 5 bases to trimming and J lost 3 bases, with 11 bases between them. The CDR3 length is 13 residues. CDR3 coding DNA: TGCAGCGTTTCAACAGGGTTCAATCAGCCCCAGCATTTT. The encoded protein is CSVSTGFNQPQHF.

In this sample, this clonotype turned up a few times. The chain combines TRBV4-1 with TRBJ2-2; TRBD1 agrees at 7 bases. Germline lookup yields CDR1 MGHRA and CDR2 YSYEKL. This CDR3 has 15 residues. Trimming removed 2 bases from V and 5 bases from J; junction bases left unmatched: 5. The CDR3 protein is CASSQQGDGTGELFF. The CDR3 nucleotides are TGCGCCAGCAGCCAACAGGGGGATGGAACCGGGGAGCTGTTTTTT.

This rearrangement joins TRBV4-2 to TRBJ2-7, with 7 nucleotides matching TRBD1. The J call is in doubt because the DNA end fits TRBJ2-5 better. From germline, CDR1 is LGHNA and CDR2 YNFKEQ. The CDR3 loop spans 15 amino acids. The CDR3: CASSQAHGTDETQYF. For the CDR3, the DNA is TGTGCCAGCAGCCAAGCACATGGGACAGACGAGACCCAGTACTTC.

The CDR3 bases are TGTGCCAGCAGCCAAGAAGCCCGGAGTCATAATAATGAAAAACTGTTTTTT. It is translated as CASSQEARSHNNEKLFF. The V call is TRBV4-2, the J call TRBJ1-4; D unresolved. V was clipped by 0 bases and J by 4 bases, with 15 bases between them. The germline gives CDR1 LGHNA, CDR2 YNFKEQ. The CDR3 is 17 residues long.

The rearrangement joins TRBV12-3 or TRBV12-4 to TRBJ1-2, with D unclear. This CDR3 comprises 12 residues. Trimming shortened V by 6 bases and J by 4 bases, and 9 bases separated the two germline ends. As DNA, the CDR3 is TGTGCCAGCAGCCCGGCGCTCTATGGCTACACCTTC. This codes for CASSPALYGYTF.

This clonotype was counted only a few times. This rearrangement joins TRBV12-5 to TRBJ2-5, with TRBD1 as a possible D gene (6 bases). Trimming removed 2 bases from V and 2 bases from J, with 15 bases in between. The length of the CDR3 is 16 residues. CDR1 LGHNT and CDR2 FRNRAP come from the germline V gene. The CDR3 reads CASGLSPRGKQETQYF. DNA for the CDR3: TGTGCTAGTGGTTTGTCCCCCAGGGGAAAACAAGAGACCCAGTACTTC.

The chain uses TRBV20-1 and TRBJ2-7; D remains unclear. This CDR3 comprises 13 residues. Germline CDR1 is DFQATT and CDR2 is SNEGSKA (reference sequence). V gave up 6 bases and J gave up 2 bases, with 14 bases separating them. CDR3 DNA sequence: TGCAGTGCCAATCGAGCGTCAACCTACGAGCAGTACTTC. Its protein product is CSANRASTYEQYF.

The chain couples TRBV7-9 to TRBJ2-5; D possibly uses TRBD1 or TRBD2 (5 bases each). Germline V gene sequence: CDR1 SEHNR, CDR2 FQNEAQ (reference sequence). The CDR3 has 12 residues. V dropped 7 bases and J dropped 11 bases, with 17 bases sitting between them. Written as DNA, the CDR3 is TGTGCCAGCATGGTACGGGGCTGGGAGCAGTACTTC. Its protein is CASMVRGWEQYF. Full variable domain (missing parts from reference TRBV7-9 and TRBJ2-5): DTGVSQNPRHKITKRGQNVTFRCDPISEHNRLYWYRQTLGQGPEFLTYFQNEAQLEKSRLLSDRFSAERPKGSFSTLEIQRTEQGDSAMYLCASMVRGWEQYFGPGTRLLVL.

This chain uses TRBV20-1 with TRBJ2-7, with 9 bases lining up with TRBD2. Losses at the gene ends were 4 bases for V and 5 bases for J; bases not matched to a gene: 15. The CDR3 runs to 16 residues. CDR1 and CDR2 (germline): DFQATT, SNEGSKA (reference sequence). CDR3 coding DNA: TGCAGTGCTAATCCCGCGGGAGGGGGGTTTGGAAACGAGCAGTACTTC. Protein sequence: CSANPAGGGFGNEQYF.

This clonotype was picked up a small number of times. The chain joins TRBV2 to TRBJ1-2; D is perhaps TRBD1 (5 bases). This CDR3 spans 14 amino acids. Per germline, CDR1 SNHLY and CDR2 FYNNEI. Trimming cost V 0 bases and J 4 bases, with 9 bases left between them. Here the CDR3 reads CASSEAPGVYGYTF. The CDR3 DNA reads as TGTGCCAGCAGTGAAGCACCGGGGGTCTATGGCTACACCTTC.

The gene calls are TRBV15 and TRBJ2-4; perhaps TRBD2 as D (6 bases). Near its end, the DNA agrees better with TRBJ2-7, so the J call may be wrong. Germline values: CDR1 LNHNV, CDR2 YYDKDF (reference sequence). The CDR3 is made up of 13 amino acids. The CDR3 DNA follows: TGTGCCACCAGCAGGACCGGGGGCTACGAGCAGTACTTC. Translating gives CATSRTGGYEQYF.

This clonotype appeared a few times. The chain combines TRBV12-3 or TRBV12-4 with TRBJ2-7; perhaps TRBD1 as D (7 bases). V lost 5 bases and J lost 3, with 14 bases in between. This CDR3 spans 14 amino acids. The DNA for the CDR3 is TGTGCCAGCAGTCACAGGGGAGGACACTACGAGCAGTACTTC. Protein: CASSHRGGHYEQYF.

This chain joins TRBV28 and TRBJ2-1, with no clear D. There are 14 residues in the CDR3. With 5 bases removed from V and 4 bases from J, the gap between germline ends came to 12 bases. CDR1 and CDR2 (germline): MDHEN, SYDVKM. CDR3 DNA sequence: TGTGCCAGCAGTATACCCGGGCAGTACAATGAGCAGTTCTTC. Its translation: CASSIPGQYNEQFF.

This chain connects TRBV4-1 to TRBJ2-5; D not resolved. The closer fit of TRBJ2-7 to the DNA end suggests the J call may be wrong. Looked up from germline, CDR1 is MGHRA and CDR2 is YSYEKL. The CDR3 sequence is 16 residues long. This CDR3 is CASSQFPILFSYEQYF. The CDR3 nucleotides are TGCGCCAGCAGCCAATTCCCGATCCTCTTCTCCTACGAGCAGTACTTC.

The chain is built from TRBV12-5 and TRBJ2-6; 10 bases are a match to TRBD2. The V gene end was trimmed by 3 bases and the J gene end by 0 bases; junction bases not matched to a gene: 5. From germline, CDR1 is LGHNT and CDR2 FRNRAP. This CDR3 has 18 amino acids. CDR3 protein: CASGFSAGGSSGANVLTF. The CDR3 DNA reads TGTGCTAGTGGTTTCTCAGCGGGGGGGAGCTCTGGGGCCAACGTCCTGACTTTC.

This chain uses TRBV20-1 with TRBJ2-7, with TRBD2 matching 9 bases. The CDR3 is made up of 16 amino acids. The V gene's germline CDR1 is DFQATT and CDR2 SNEGSKA (reference sequence). V shed 0 bases and J 2 bases; nucleotides not matched to a gene: 8. The CDR3 reads CSARDPWTSATYEQYF. The CDR3 DNA reads as TGCAGTGCTAGAGATCCTTGGACTAGCGCTACCTACGAGCAGTACTTC.

This sequence joins TRBV5-1 and TRBJ1-5; D is possibly TRBD1 (5 bases). Trimming took 4 bases from V and 5 from J, leaving 16 bases between them. Germline V CDR1 and CDR2: SGHRS, YFSETQ. The CDR3 has 15 residues. The DNA for the CDR3 is TGCGCCAGCAGCCCCGGGACGGTAGGGTATCAGCCCCAGCATTTT. Translating it yields CASSPGTVGYQPQHF.

DNA for the CDR3: TGCAGTGCTAGGGGAGACCGCGATTGGAAAGGCGTCTACACCTTC. Translating gives CSARGDRDWKGVYTF. V gene TRBV20-1 combines with J gene TRBJ1-2; no reliable D call. Germline CDR1 DFQATT, CDR2 SNEGSKA (reference sequence). This CDR3 has 15 residues. Trimming shortened V by 3 bases and J by 10 bases, and 24 bases separated the two germline ends.

This clonotype was detected many times. The chain couples TRBV10-3 to TRBJ2-3; the match to TRBD1 covers 7 bases. Germline CDR1 reads ENHRY; CDR2 reads SYGVKD. The junction had 17 bases not matched to a gene; V was cut back by 11 bases and J by 6 bases. The CDR3 spans 15 residues. CDR3 nucleotide sequence: TGTGCCGCCAAAACAGGGGTCGCTACCGTGGATACGCAGTATTTT. Residues: CAAKTGVATVDTQYF.

V and J are TRBV27 and TRBJ1-2; 7 bases agree with TRBD1. CDR1 and CDR2 from the germline V gene are MNHEY and SMNVEV (reference sequence). The CDR3 runs 13 residues. V lost 4 bases to trimming and J lost 8 bases; unmatched junction nucleotides: 7. CDR3 DNA: TGTGCCAGCAGTTCAGCACAGGGGAGCGGCTACACCTTC. Residues: CASSSAQGSGYTF.

The rearrangement joins TRBV20-1 to TRBJ2-1, with 7 bases identical to TRBD1. The CDR3 is made up of 11 amino acids. With V trimmed by 5 bases and J by 9 bases, 4 bases remained unmatched. Germline values: CDR1 DFQATT, CDR2 SNEGSKA (reference sequence). CDR3 DNA: TGCAGTGCTCGACAGGGTGGTGAGCAGTTCTTC. Protein: CSARQGGEQFF.

This clonotype has more than one count but fewer than ten. DNA of the CDR3: TGTGCCACCAGCTCGGGACTCATACAAGAGACCCAGTACTTC. Residues: CATSSGLIQETQYF. The V gene is TRBV15, the J gene TRBJ2-5, with a tentative D call TRBD2 (6 bases). Germline values: CDR1 LNHNV, CDR2 YYDKDF (reference sequence). The CDR3 is made up of 14 amino acids. Trimming removed 5 bases from V and 2 bases from J, with 12 bases in between.

V gene TRBV4-1 combines with J gene TRBJ1-2; TRBD1 might be the D (5 bases). Germline V gene lookup returns CDR1 MGHRA and CDR2 YSYEKL. There are 15 residues in the CDR3. V lost 0 bases and J lost 4, with 12 bases in between. The CDR3 reads CASSQDGAEFYGYTF. As DNA, the CDR3 is TGCGCCAGCAGCCAAGATGGGGCGGAATTCTATGGCTACACCTTC.

V usage is TRBV28 and J usage is TRBJ2-1, with D uncertain. The CDR3 totals 16 residues. Germline loops: CDR1 MDHEN, CDR2 SYDVKM. With 6 bases removed from V and 2 bases from J, the gap between germline ends came to 17 bases. The CDR3 DNA reads TGTGCCAGCAGCCCAAGGCCCCTTAGGGCCTACAATGAGCAGTTCTTC. Protein: CASSPRPLRAYNEQFF. Supplemented by reference TRBV28 and TRBJ2-1, the full variable domain reads DVKVTQSSRYLVKRTGEKVFLECVQDMDHENMFWYRQDPGLGLRLIYFSYDVKMKEKGDIPEGYSVSREKKERFSLILESASTNQTSMYLCASSPRPLRAYNEQFFGPGTRLTVL.

The chain links TRBV6-1 to TRBJ1-5; tentative D call: TRBD1 (6 bases). Trimming stripped 6 bases from V and 7 bases from J, with 16 bases between. Germline V gene data show CDR1 as MNHNS and CDR2 as SASEGT. CDR3 size: 14 residues. CDR3: CASRTGGQGQPQHF. In nucleotides, the CDR3 is TGTGCCAGCAGAACGGGGGGCCAGGGACAGCCCCAGCATTTT.

Remarks on this clonotype: This CDR3 is missing its conserved last phenylalanine or tryptophan, likely due to a read error. V and J are TRBV12-3 or TRBV12-4 and TRBJ2-3; D unresolved. V was cut by 6 bases and J by 3 bases, with 10 bases left in between. CDR3 length: 13 residues. CDR3 sequence (DNA): TGTGCCAGCAGGCCCTATAATACAGATACGCAGTATTCT. Protein: CASRPYNTDTQYS.

The rearrangement uses TRBV18 and TRBJ2-4, with D perhaps TRBD1 or TRBD2 (5 bases each). Trimming pared 2 bases from V and 8 bases from J, leaving 19 bases between. The V gene's germline CDR1 is KGHSH and CDR2 LQKENI. CDR3 length equals 16 residues. CDR3 protein: CASSPWAQGRKDIQYF. The CDR3 nucleotides are TGTGCCAGCTCACCATGGGCTCAGGGACGGAAAGACATTCAGTACTTC. Filled out from reference TRBV18 and TRBJ2-4, the complete variable domain reads NAGVMQNPRHLVRRRGQEARLRCSPMKGHSHVYWYRQLPEEGLKFMVYLQKENIIDESGMPKERFSAEFPKEGPSILRIQQVVRGDSAAYFCASSPWAQGRKDIQYFGAGTRLSVL.

CDR3 bases: TGTGCCAGCAGCCAAAGTAAGACAGATTACGAGCAGTACTTC. It yields the protein CASSQSKTDYEQYF. The chain uses TRBV27 and TRBJ2-7; possibly TRBD1 for D (5 bases). There are 14 residues in the CDR3. CDR1 is MNHEY, CDR2 SMNVEV, per germline (reference sequence). The ends were cut back, 6 bases at V and 4 bases at J, with 16 bases in the middle.